The 6 T cell receptor beta chains given below trace back to one sample, sequenced in a study of cytomegalovirus exposure and HLA in healthy donors. The PCR employed 60 Vbeta primers together with 13 Jbeta primers. Profiling relied on immunoSEQ multiplex PCR, and the TCRdb table lists in-frame clones only, not all of them. Of some 150,000 clones listed, around three fifths were seen once; the top ten hold 3%. Sequencing was performed on PBMCs. Receptor source: a woman in her twenties or thirties in good health and CMV-seropositive.

CDR3 in DNA: TGTGCCAGTCGGGACAGGCCGACGTATGGCTACACCTTC. It yields the protein CASRDRPTYGYTF. The gene calls are TRBV2 and TRBJ1-2; 8 nucleotides line up with TRBD1. The CDR3 spans 13 residues. Germline CDR1 and CDR2: SNHLY and FYNNEI. With 9 bases clipped from V and 5 bases from J, the junction kept 8 bases outside the gene matches.

The rearrangement joins TRBV5-6 to TRBJ2-4, with 8 bases identical to TRBD2. The CDR3 has 15 residues. Trimming took 4 bases from V and 4 from J; bases not matched to a gene: 7. Germline lookup yields CDR1 SGHDT and CDR2 YYEEEE. This CDR3 is CASSRGGHLKNIQYF. CDR3 in DNA: TGTGCCAGCAGCCGGGGGGGGCACCTAAAAAACATTCAGTACTTC.

The CDR3 sequence: CASSFGGGTGAHEQYF. The CDR3 DNA reads TGTGCCAGCAGTTTCGGGGGGGGGACAGGGGCCCACGAGCAGTACTTC. The rearrangement uses TRBV6-5 and TRBJ2-7; the match to TRBD1 covers 10 bases. The germline CDR1 and CDR2 sequences are MNHEY and SVGAGI. J lost 5 bases, V lost 4 bases, and 11 bases had no gene match. CDR3 length: 16 amino acids.

Only one count was recorded for this clone. The CDR3 here is CASSPLTGTNTEAFF. The DNA of the CDR3 is TGCGCCAGCAGCCCATTGACAGGGACGAACACTGAAGCTTTCTTT. The chain carries TRBV5-1 and TRBJ1-1, with 7 bases matching TRBD1. The CDR3 covers 15 residues. Germline values: CDR1 SGHRS, CDR2 YFSETQ. V shed 4 bases and J 1 base; nucleotides not matched to a gene: 7.

The genes are TRBV15 and TRBJ2-7; 7 nucleotides agree with TRBD1. The CDR3 is 14 residues long. V shed 0 bases, J shed 4 bases, and the junction held 3 bases outside the gene matches. Germline assignment: CDR1 LNHNV and CDR2 YYDKDF (reference sequence). CDR3 in amino acids: CATSRETGRYEQYF. In DNA, the CDR3 is TGTGCCACCAGCAGAGAGACAGGGCGATACGAGCAGTACTTC.

This clone was detected a few times. The chain combines TRBV28 with TRBJ2-1; D is uncertain. In germline, CDR1 is MDHEN, CDR2 SYDVKM. The CDR3 contains 11 residues. Trimming cost V 6 bases and J 8 bases, with 8 bases left between them. CDR3 DNA: TGTGCCAGCAGCCTAGGCTATGAGCAGTTCTTC. Protein product: CASSLGYEQFF.